A selection of T cell receptor beta chains follows, all from one sample in a study of cytomegalovirus exposure and HLA in healthy donors. Some clones are missing from TCRdb's copy, which holds only in-frame ones; the method was immunoSEQ multiplex PCR. The sample contains around 180,000 clones, around 82% of which appear only once. Sequenced material: PBMCs. The receptors originated from a boy under 18 in good health and CMV-seronegative. Both conserved end residues are part of each CDR3. D genes are given only for firm matches. Size is omitted from some rows. Given values are once, few, many or a class for expanded clones.

v_call,d_call,j_call,cdr3_length,clone_size,cdr3_nt,cdr3_aa
TRBV28,TRBD1,TRBJ1-3,16,-,TGTGCCAGCAGTGTTCAGGGGGCGAGCTCTGGAAACACCATATATTTT,CASSVQGASSGNTIYF
TRBV18,TRBD1,TRBJ1-4,14,-,TGTGCCAGCTCATACGGGACAGGGAATGAAAAACTGTTTTTT,CASSYGTGNEKLFF
TRBV5-4,TRBD2,TRBJ2-1,14,-,TGTGCCAGCAGCCCGGGACTAGGTTCCCATGAGCAGTTCTTC,CASSPGLGSHEQFF
TRBV11-2,-,TRBJ2-1,15,once,TGTGCCAGCAGCCTAAACCCATTCCGATACAATGAGCAGTTCTTC,CASSLNPFRYNEQFF
TRBV27,-,TRBJ1-3,14,-,TGTGCCAGCAGTTTAGGGGGGTTTGGAAACACCATATATTTT,CASSLGGFGNTIYF
TRBV7-2,-,TRBJ1-4,14,-,TGTGCCAGCAGCTTAATCGTTGGGCAGGAAAAACTGTTTTTT,CASSLIVGQEKLFF
TRBV14,TRBD2,TRBJ2-1,14,-,TGTGCCAGCAGCAATCCGGGACTAGCTGGGGAGCAGTTCTTC,CASSNPGLAGEQFF
TRBV18,-,TRBJ1-2,12,few,TGTGCCACCCCGTCAGGCCCGGGAGGCTACACCTTC,CATPSGPGGYTF
TRBV5-1,TRBD2,TRBJ2-3,16,-,TGCGCCAGCAGCCTCGCAGGGCTAGCGGGGGGAGATACGCAGTATTTT,CASSLAGLAGGDTQYF
TRBV27,-,TRBJ2-7,16,-,TGTGCCAGCAGTCACTCCTGGGGAGAAAGGGTGGACGAGCAGTACTTC,CASSHSWGERVDEQYF
TRBV29-1,-,TRBJ1-2,11,once,TGCAGCGTTCCAGGGGCAAATGGCTACACCTTC,CSVPGANGYTF
TRBV4-1,-,TRBJ2-3,15,few,TGCGCCAGCAGCCAGGAGACTTACGGCACAGATACGCAGTATTTT,CASSQETYGTDTQYF
TRBV7-9,TRBD2,TRBJ2-1,17,-,TGTGCCAGCAGCTTAGAAGTAGCGGGAGGACGTCGGGATGAGCAGTTCTTC,CASSLEVAGGRRDEQFF
TRBV27,-,TRBJ1-6,14,-,TGTGCCAGCCGTGCGTCCTCCTATAATTCACCCCTCCACTTT,CASRASSYNSPLHF
TRBV5-6,TRBD2,TRBJ2-1,16,once,TGTGCCAGCAGCTTGTTGGGACTAGCGGGGGTCAATGAGCAGTTCTTC,CASSLLGLAGVNEQFF
TRBV7-2,-,TRBJ1-2,12,-,TGTGCCAGCAGCTCCACTTTCGTCGGCTACACCTTC,CASSSTFVGYTF
TRBV2,-,TRBJ1-2,15,once,TGTGCCAGCCCAATACGGGACTCCCCTGGCTATGGCTACACCTTC,CASPIRDSPGYGYTF
TRBV6-1,-,TRBJ1-5,15,-,TGTGCCAGCAGCGACGAGGGATTGTACAATCAGCCCCAGCATTTT,CASSDEGLYNQPQHF
TRBV7-3,-,TRBJ1-2,15,-,TGTGCCAGCAGCCCCACGGGTCGCTCTAACTATGGCTACACCTTC,CASSPTGRSNYGYTF
TRBV6-5,TRBD1,TRBJ1-1,14,-,TGTGCCAGCAGTTACGAGGGGGCGGTAGGTGAAGCTTTCTTT,CASSYEGAVGEAFF
TRBV7-9,-,TRBJ1-1,15,-,TGTGCCAGCAGCTTAGTTGGCATTTTGGACACTGAAGCTTTCTTT,CASSLVGILDTEAFF
TRBV6-5,TRBD1,TRBJ2-7,14,-,TGTGCCAGCAGTTACCTACAGGGGGCTAGCGAGCAGTACTTC,CASSYLQGASEQYF
TRBV2,-,TRBJ1-1,12,-,TGTGCCAGCATTCACACGAACACTGAAGCTTTCTTT,CASIHTNTEAFF
TRBV29-1,-,TRBJ2-7,12,-,TGCAGCGTGACTAGTACCTCCTACGAGCAGTACTTC,CSVTSTSYEQYF
TRBV19,-,TRBJ1-3,15,-,TGTGCCAGTAGTATCGACAGGACCTCTGGAAACACCATATATTTT,CASSIDRTSGNTIYF
TRBV7-6,-,TRBJ2-7,13,-,TGTGCCAGCAGTTCAGGGGAGACCTACGAGCAGTACTTC,CASSSGETYEQYF
TRBV6-5,-,TRBJ2-1,15,-,TGTGCCAGCAGGAACCGGGACTCGTCCTACAATGAGCAGTTCTTC,CASRNRDSSYNEQFF
TRBV28,-,TRBJ2-7,14,-,TGTGCCAGCACTCTACCGGGAGACTCCTACGAGCAGTACTTC,CASTLPGDSYEQYF
TRBV5-1,-,TRBJ2-7,12,once,TGCGCCAGCAGCTTACAGGGTTACGAGCAGTACTTC,CASSLQGYEQYF
TRBV28,-,TRBJ2-7,14,-,TGTGCCAGCAGTCCCCTTCGGAGACGCTACGAGCAGTACTTC,CASSPLRRRYEQYF
TRBV2,TRBD1,TRBJ2-1,15,-,TGTGCCAGCAGGCCGGCGGACAGGGTACGGGATGAGCAGTTCTTC,CASRPADRVRDEQFF
TRBV5-1,-,TRBJ1-5,14,-,TGCGCCAGCAGCTTGGGACTAGGAGACCAGCCCCAGCATTTT,CASSLGLGDQPQHF
TRBV7-2,TRBD1,TRBJ2-2,13,-,TGTGCCAGCGACAGGGTAAACACCGGGGAGCTGTTTTTT,CASDRVNTGELFF
TRBV6-5,-,TRBJ1-4,12,-,TGTGCCAGCGCGGGGAGGGGTGAAAAACTGTTTTTT,CASAGRGEKLFF
TRBV6-6,TRBD1,TRBJ2-1,15,-,TGTGCCAGCAGTTACGGACAGGGGTTCTACAATGAGCAGTTCTTC,CASSYGQGFYNEQFF
TRBV9,-,TRBJ2-1,13,-,TGTGCCAGCAGCGTAGGGAGCGGCGGGGAGCAGTTCTTC,CASSVGSGGEQFF
TRBV7-9,-,TRBJ1-2,15,-,TGTGCCAGCAGCGCCATAGCCGGCGGCCTCACGGGCTACACCTTC,CASSAIAGGLTGYTF
TRBV28,-,TRBJ2-7,16,-,TGTGCCAGCAGTACGGGAAGACAGGTAAAGACCTACGAGCAGTACTTC,CASSTGRQVKTYEQYF
TRBV6-1,TRBD1,TRBJ1-1,15,-,TGTGCCAGCAGTTCTAAGTCCCGGGACAGGACTGAAGCTTTCTTT,CASSSKSRDRTEAFF
TRBV2,-,TRBJ2-5,11,-,TGTGCCAGCAGGGAACGAGAGACCCAGTACTTC,CASRERETQYF
TRBV7-9,TRBD1,TRBJ2-1,16,few,TGTGCCAGCAGCTTCACCGGGACAGGAACCTACAATGAGCAGTTCTTC,CASSFTGTGTYNEQFF
TRBV28,-,TRBJ1-2,14,once,TGTGCCAGTTTGCCGGGAGCCATTACTATTAGCTACACCTTC,CASLPGAITISYTF